The text below deals with one T cell receptor beta chain. This entry belongs to a study of neoadjuvant anti-PD-1 for oral cavity cancer. Study-wide background: Patients without progression got a fourth dose around day 43.

V dropped 4 bases and J dropped 0 bases, with 11 bases sitting between them. The CDR3 runs to 14 residues. Looked up from germline, CDR1 is SGHRS and CDR2 is YFSETQ. Blood libraries mostly used around 510 ng genomic DNA, six replicates each. Profiling relied on immunoSEQ multiplex PCR, and the TCRdb table lists in-frame clones only, not all of them. The sample holds 55,000 to 80,000 clones, roughly nine tenths seen once. As to time point: after neoadjuvant nivolumab, at surgical resection. The rearrangement uses TRBV5-1 and TRBJ2-7; TRBD1 is a possible D gene (5 bases). The starting material was PBMCs, obtained after nivolumab (anti-PD-1) treatment. The TCR was taken from a person aged 40 to 85 with oral cavity squamous cell carcinoma. As DNA, the CDR3 is TGCGCCAGCAGCACAATTACAGGCTCCTACGAGCAGTACTTC. Residues: CASSTITGSYEQYF.